A single sample gave rise to the 22 T cell receptor beta chains below, sequenced in a study of PD-1 blockade in classical Hodgkin lymphoma. TCRdb keeps only in-frame clones here, not all; method: immunoSEQ multiplex PCR. The repertoire holds more than 20,000 clones, with 80% to 90% as singletons. Time point noted: cycle 4 day 1 (C4D1), after 5 to 7 weeks of nivolumab. Exposure to brentuximab vedotin varied, and each patient had relapsed following autologous stem cell transplantation. The specimen was peripheral blood mononuclear cells (PBMCs), collected before the fourth cycle of nivolumab. These receptors were taken from a human donor with classical Hodgkin lymphoma.

The chain carries TRBV7-3 and TRBJ2-5; 7 bases are shared with TRBD2. The germline V gene has CDR1 SGHTA and CDR2 FQGTGA. V dropped 1 base and J dropped 4; count of bases not matched to a gene: 3. The CDR3 consists of 14 residues. CDR3 DNA: TGTGCCAGCAGCTTAAGGGCTAGCGGAGAGACCCAGTACTTC. It yields the protein CASSLRASGETQYF. The entire variable domain, with the rest obtained from reference TRBV7-3 and TRBJ2-5, is as follows: GAGVSQTPSNKVTEKGKYVELRCDPISGHTALYWYRQSLGQGPEFLIYFQGTGAADDSGLPNDRFFAVRPEGSVSTLKIQRTERGDSAVYLCASSLRASGETQYFGPGTRLLVL.

A remark on this clone: The same CDR3 can be traced to other DNA sequences in this sample. The J gene is TRBJ2-3, the V gene TRBV19, with D perhaps matching TRBD2 (5 bases). Germline CDR1 and CDR2: LNHDA and SQIVND (reference sequence). Deletions cut 5 bases from V and 1 base from J, with 13 bases between. This CDR3 region has 15 residues. For the CDR3, the DNA is TGTGCCAGTAGTCCCATGGCCGGGGGCACAGATACGCAGTATTTT. It is translated as CASSPMAGGTDTQYF.

This chain links TRBV28 with TRBJ2-1; 12 bases match TRBD2. CDR3 length: 15 amino acids. J lost 2 bases, V lost 7 bases, and 3 bases had no gene match. Germline V gene lookup returns CDR1 MDHEN and CDR2 SYDVKM. The chain's CDR3 is CASKSSGRAYNEQFF. CDR3 DNA sequence: TGTGCCAGCAAGTCTAGCGGGAGGGCCTACAATGAGCAGTTCTTC.

This chain connects TRBV19 to TRBJ2-3; 7 nucleotides agree with TRBD2. There are 15 residues in the CDR3. The J segment lost 1 base and the V segment lost 5 bases, leaving 6 bases of the junction unmatched. Per the germline V gene, CDR1 is LNHDA and CDR2 is SQIVND (reference sequence). The CDR3 DNA reads as TGTGCCAGTAGTGAAGCGGGGCCAGGCACAGATACGCAGTATTTT. Protein sequence: CASSEAGPGTDTQYF.

The chain couples TRBV5-5 to TRBJ2-7; TRBD1 is a possible D gene (5 bases). Germline V gene lookup returns CDR1 SGHKS and CDR2 YYEKEE (reference sequence). The ends were cut back, 4 bases at V and 0 bases at J, with 14 bases in the middle. The CDR3 spans 15 residues. CDR3 protein: CASSLTPGFSYEQYF. DNA for the CDR3: TGTGCCAGCAGCCTAACGCCAGGGTTCTCCTACGAGCAGTACTTC.

V is TRBV19 and J is TRBJ2-4; no clear D. The CDR3 runs 14 residues. Deletions cut 5 bases from V and 3 bases from J, with 11 bases between. Germline-derived CDR1 and CDR2 are LNHDA and SQIVND (reference sequence). This CDR3 reads CASSPFDDKNIQYF. CDR3 in DNA: TGTGCCAGTAGTCCCTTTGATGACAAAAACATTCAGTACTTC. Variable domain in full (rest from reference TRBV19 and TRBJ2-4): DGGITQSPKYLFRKEGQNVTLSCEQNLNHDAMYWYRQDPGQGLRLIYYSQIVNDFQKGDIAEGYSVSREKKESFPLTVTSAQKNPTAFYLCASSPFDDKNIQYFGAGTRLSVL.

V gene TRBV25-1 combines with J gene TRBJ2-7; 8 positions agree with TRBD2. This CDR3 is built from 14 residues. V dropped 6 bases and J dropped 4; count of bases not matched to a gene: 8. CDR1 MGHDK and CDR2 SYGVNS come from the germline V gene. The CDR3 sequence: CASSGAGEAYEQYF. The CDR3 DNA is TGTGCCAGCAGCGGAGCGGGAGAGGCTTACGAGCAGTACTTC.

This clone is classed as medium-sized. The chain employs TRBV9 and TRBJ1-2; 9 bases agree with TRBD1. CDR1 is SGDLS, CDR2 YYNGEE, per germline. V was pared by 1 base and J by 0 bases, with 1 base of the junction left unmatched. The CDR3 spans 15 residues. Here the CDR3 DNA reads TGTGCCAGCAGCGTACGGACAGGGGCTAACTATGGCTACACCTTC. This translates into CASSVRTGANYGYTF. Variable domain in full (rest from reference TRBV9 and TRBJ1-2): DSGVTQTPKHLITATGQRVTLRCSPRSGDLSVYWYQQSLDQGLQFLIQYYNGEERAKGNILERFSAQQFPDLHSELNLSSLELGDSALYFCASSVRTGANYGYTFGSGTRLTVV.

The chain combines TRBV7-2 with TRBJ1-2; D might be TRBD1 (6 bases). Per the germline V gene, CDR1 is SGHTA and CDR2 is FQGNSA. The V and J ends lost 1 base and 7 bases respectively, with 19 bases between them. The CDR3 runs 16 residues. The CDR3: CASSLVRSDSSGGYTF. The CDR3 nucleotides read TGTGCCAGCAGCTTAGTTAGGTCGGACAGTTCGGGTGGCTACACCTTC.

The chain joins TRBV4-3 to TRBJ1-1; D unresolved. Germline V gene lookup returns CDR1 LGHNA and CDR2 YSLEER. V gave up 1 base and J gave up 2 bases, with 11 bases separating them. This CDR3 region has 15 residues. In nucleotides, the CDR3 is TGCGCCAGCAGCCAAGGACGTTACGTCAACACTGAAGCTTTCTTT. Its translation is CASSQGRYVNTEAFF.

V gene TRBV7-2 combines with J gene TRBJ1-1; D unresolved. CDR1 SGHTA and CDR2 FQGNSA come from the germline V gene. Trimming took off 1 base at V and 6 bases at J, with 6 bases between the two ends. CDR3 length: 12 residues. The CDR3 is CASSLDWSEAFF. In DNA, the CDR3 is TGTGCCAGCAGCTTAGATTGGTCTGAAGCTTTCTTT.

This clone has just one count. This chain joins TRBV5-6 and TRBJ2-7; the match to TRBD1 covers 9 bases. V lost 6 bases, J lost 0 bases, and 7 bases stayed unmatched. In germline, CDR1 is SGHDT, CDR2 YYEEEE. This CDR3 has 15 amino acids. This CDR3 reads CASILRDRDSYEQYF. The CDR3 nucleotides are TGTGCCAGCATCCTCCGGGACAGGGACTCCTACGAGCAGTACTTC.

This clone was seen a handful of times. The chain carries TRBV5-4 and TRBJ2-1; D is perhaps TRBD1 (6 bases). The V gene lost 3 bases and the J gene lost 3 bases, with 13 bases spanning the gap. CDR3 length: 15 amino acids. CDR1 SGHNT and CDR2 YYREEE come from the germline V gene (reference sequence). CDR3 DNA sequence: TGTGCCAGCAGCTCTACAGGGTACAGCTACAATGAGCAGTTCTTC. It encodes CASSSTGYSYNEQFF.

The rearrangement uses TRBV11-3 and TRBJ1-1, with D perhaps TRBD1 (6 bases). This CDR3 spans 13 amino acids. Trimming left V 5 bases short and J 1 base short, with 8 bases between. CDR1 SGHNT and CDR2 YENEEA come from the germline V gene. CDR3 nucleotide sequence: TGTGCCAGCAGCACGGGGGCGAACACTGAAGCTTTCTTT. This codes for CASSTGANTEAFF.

This chain uses TRBV6-5 with TRBJ1-2; a weak D match, TRBD1 (5 bases). Germline CDR1 and CDR2: MNHEY and SVGAGI. The CDR3 sequence is 14 residues long. Trimming removed 2 bases from V and 6 bases from J, with 13 bases in between. CDR3 nucleotide sequence: TGTGCCAGCAGTTACGCCGCGGCAGGGAATGGCTACACCTTC. Encoded protein: CASSYAAAGNGYTF.

The chain carries TRBV18 and TRBJ1-1; a possible D gene is TRBD1 (5 bases). Per the germline V gene, CDR1 is KGHSH and CDR2 is LQKENI. The CDR3 consists of 15 residues. V was pared by 3 bases and J by 0 bases, with 11 bases between. In DNA, the CDR3 is TGTGCCAGCTCACCCCCCGGGACGTTGAACACTGAAGCTTTCTTT. This codes for CASSPPGTLNTEAFF.

DNA of the CDR3: TGTGCCAGTAGTATAGGCAACAGGCCTCGTTACGAGCAGTACTTC. It encodes CASSIGNRPRYEQYF. This chain connects TRBV19 to TRBJ2-7, with D maybe TRBD1 (5 bases). With 1 base removed from V and 4 bases from J, the gap between germline ends came to 14 bases. Germline CDR1 LNHDA, CDR2 SQIVND (reference sequence). The CDR3 is made up of 15 amino acids.

The CDR3 sequence: CASSSSRWGKNPYEQYF. The CDR3 DNA follows: TGTGCCAGCAGTTCTTCCCGGTGGGGGAAGAACCCCTACGAGCAGTACTTC. The chain recombines TRBV27 with TRBJ2-7; the D call may be TRBD1 or TRBD2 (5 bases each). The V and J ends lost 4 bases and 2 bases respectively, with 21 bases between them. Germline CDR1 is MNHEY and CDR2 is SMNVEV (reference sequence). The CDR3 has 17 residues.

The J gene is TRBJ1-1, the V gene TRBV29-1; D not resolved. The V end lost 0 bases, the J end lost 2 bases, and 4 bases lay between the germline ends. This CDR3 contains 12 residues. Germline CDR1 reads SQVTM; CDR2 reads ANQGSEA. The CDR3, as DNA: TGCAGCGTTGAAGATGGAAACACTGAAGCTTTCTTT. As protein: CSVEDGNTEAFF.

The chain uses TRBV9 and TRBJ1-2, with 9 positions matching TRBD1. The CDR3 sequence is 14 residues long. V trimming: 5 bases; J trimming: 8 bases; junction bases outside the gene matches: 10. Per the germline V gene, CDR1 is SGDLS and CDR2 is YYNGEE. In nucleotides, the CDR3 is TGTGCCAGCAGTTCAACGGGGACAGGGAAGGGCTACACCTTC. It codes for CASSSTGTGKGYTF.

J is TRBJ1-2 and V is TRBV30; weak D call: TRBD1 (5 bases). The V gene lost 0 bases and the J gene lost 2 bases, with 10 bases spanning the gap. Germline loops: CDR1 GTSNPN, CDR2 SVGIG (reference sequence). This CDR3 has 14 amino acids. The CDR3 DNA reads TGTGCCTGGAGTGTACAGGCCCAGAACTATGGCTACACCTTC. Translating it yields CAWSVQAQNYGYTF.

In regard to this clone: Other nucleotide sequences from this sample produce the same CDR3. The rearrangement uses TRBV7-7 and TRBJ2-5; D is perhaps TRBD1 (6 bases). The V end was cut by 1 base, the J end by 5 bases, with 11 bases between. This CDR3 has 14 amino acids. The V gene's germline CDR1 is SSHAT and CDR2 FNYEAQ (reference sequence). CDR3 protein: CASSLELQGETQYF. The CDR3 DNA sequence: TGTGCCAGCAGCTTAGAACTTCAGGGGGAGACCCAGTACTTC.